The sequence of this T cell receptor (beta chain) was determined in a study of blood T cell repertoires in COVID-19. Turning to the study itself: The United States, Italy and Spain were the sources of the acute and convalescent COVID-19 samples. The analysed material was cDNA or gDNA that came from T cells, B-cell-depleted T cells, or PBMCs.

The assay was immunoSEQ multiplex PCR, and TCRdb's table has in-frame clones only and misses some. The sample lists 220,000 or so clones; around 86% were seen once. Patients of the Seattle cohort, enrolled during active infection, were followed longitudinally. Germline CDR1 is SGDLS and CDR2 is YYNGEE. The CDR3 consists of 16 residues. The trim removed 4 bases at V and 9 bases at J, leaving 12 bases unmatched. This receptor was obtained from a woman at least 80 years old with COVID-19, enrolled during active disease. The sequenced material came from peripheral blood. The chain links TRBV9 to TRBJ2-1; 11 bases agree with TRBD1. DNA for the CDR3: TGTGCCAGCAGCCAACGGGGGACAGGGGGTTTGGGTGAGCAGTTCTTC. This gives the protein CASSQRGTGGLGEQFF. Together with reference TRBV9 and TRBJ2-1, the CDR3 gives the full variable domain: DSGVTQTPKHLITATGQRVTLRCSPRSGDLSVYWYQQSLDQGLQFLIQYYNGEERAKGNILERFSAQQFPDLHSELNLSSLELGDSALYFCASSQRGTGGLGEQFFGPGTRLTVL.